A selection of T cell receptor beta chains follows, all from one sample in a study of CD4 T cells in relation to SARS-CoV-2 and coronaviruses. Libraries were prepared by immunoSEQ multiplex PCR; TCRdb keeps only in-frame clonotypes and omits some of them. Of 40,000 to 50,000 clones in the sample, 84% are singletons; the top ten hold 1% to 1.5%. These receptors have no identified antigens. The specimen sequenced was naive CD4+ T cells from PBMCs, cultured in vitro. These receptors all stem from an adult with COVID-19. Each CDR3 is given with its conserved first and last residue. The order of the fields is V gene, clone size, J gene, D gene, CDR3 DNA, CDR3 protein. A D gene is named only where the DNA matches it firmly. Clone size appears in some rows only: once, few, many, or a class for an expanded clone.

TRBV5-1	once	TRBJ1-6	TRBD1	TGCGCCAGCGGGAGACAGGGGTCGGGCAATTCACCCCTCCACTTT	CASGRQGSGNSPLHF
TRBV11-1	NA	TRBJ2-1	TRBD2	TGTGCCAGCAGCCTGGGACTAGCGGGGAACAATGAGCAGTTCTTC	CASSLGLAGNNEQFF
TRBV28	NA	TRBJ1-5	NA	TGTGCCAGCAGTCGTTCGCAGGGCGTGCAGCCCCAGCATTTT	CASSRSQGVQPQHF
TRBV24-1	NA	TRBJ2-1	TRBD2	TGTGCCACCAGCCAGCTAGCGGGAACCACTGGCCCTTCCTACAATGAGCAGTTCTTC	CATSQLAGTTGPSYNEQFF
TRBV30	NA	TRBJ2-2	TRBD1	TGTGCCTGGCTTTGGAGTTGGGGACAGGGTCAGGACACCGGGGAGCTGTTTTTT	CAWLWSWGQGQDTGELFF
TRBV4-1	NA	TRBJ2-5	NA	TGCGCCAGCAGCCAAGTCGAGACCCAGTACTTC	CASSQVETQYF
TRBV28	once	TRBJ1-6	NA	TGTGCCAGCAGTTTGTACAGGGTTAGGAATTCACCCCTCCACTTT	CASSLYRVRNSPLHF
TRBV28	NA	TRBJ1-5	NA	TGTGCCAGCAGCGAATTCCGACAGTCAAATCAGCCCCAGCATTTT	CASSEFRQSNQPQHF
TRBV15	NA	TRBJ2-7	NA	TGTGCCACCAAGGCTAGGAGCTCCTACGAGCAGTACTTC	CATKARSSYEQYF
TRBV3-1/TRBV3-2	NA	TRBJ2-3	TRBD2	TGTGCCAGCAGCCAAGGGACTAGCGGGTCAACGCAGTATTTT	CASSQGTSGSTQYF
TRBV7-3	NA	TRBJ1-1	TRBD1	TGTGCCAGCAGCCTCGACAGGGAAGAAGCTTTCTTT	CASSLDREEAFF
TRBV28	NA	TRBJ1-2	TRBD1	TGTGCCAGCAGAATCCAGAGGACAGGGGGCACCTATGGCTACACCTTC	CASRIQRTGGTYGYTF
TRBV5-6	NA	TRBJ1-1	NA	TGTGCCAGTGGAGAAGACAGGAACACTGAAGCTTTCTTT	CASGEDRNTEAFF
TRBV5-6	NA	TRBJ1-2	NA	TGTGCCAGCACGCAGAGCCTCTCCGGCTACACCTTC	CASTQSLSGYTF
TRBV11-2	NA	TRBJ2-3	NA	TGTGCCAGCAGCCCCGGGAAAGGGACAGATACGCAGTATTTT	CASSPGKGTDTQYF
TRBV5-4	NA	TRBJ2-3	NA	TGTGCCAGCAGCTTTCACGTGTTCGAGTGGTCTAGCACAGATACGCAGTATTTT	CASSFHVFEWSSTDTQYF
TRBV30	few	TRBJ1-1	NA	TGTGCCTGGAGTATTAAACAGCTAACTGAAGCTTTCTTT	CAWSIKQLTEAFF
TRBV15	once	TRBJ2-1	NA	TGTGCCACCAGCAGAGATTTCGTCTCTGCGCAGTTCTTC	CATSRDFVSAQFF
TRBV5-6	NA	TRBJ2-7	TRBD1	TGTGCCAGCAGCGGAACGGGACAGGGGGCGTGGGAGCAGTACTTC	CASSGTGQGAWEQYF
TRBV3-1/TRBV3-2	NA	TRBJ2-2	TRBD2	TGTGCCAGCAGCCATCTAGCGGGGACCGGGGAGCTGTTTTTT	CASSHLAGTGELFF
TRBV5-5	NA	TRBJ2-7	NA	TGTGCCAGCAGCTTGCTGGGTTCCTCCTACGAGCAGTACTTC	CASSLLGSSYEQYF
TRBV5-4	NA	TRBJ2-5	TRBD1	TGTGCCAGCAGCTACAGGGGGCGAGTGGAGACCCAGTACTTC	CASSYRGRVETQYF
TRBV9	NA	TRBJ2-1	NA	TGTGCCAGCAGCGGGCCAGAGAAGTACAATGAGCAGTTCTTC	CASSGPEKYNEQFF
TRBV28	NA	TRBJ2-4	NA	TGTGCCAGCAACCCCGCGGCCAAAAACATTCAGTACTTC	CASNPAAKNIQYF
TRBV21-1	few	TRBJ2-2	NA	TGTGCCAGCAGCAAAGTACCGGGGGCGGGAGCGAGGTCCGGGGAGCTGTTTTTT	CASSKVPGAGARSGELFF
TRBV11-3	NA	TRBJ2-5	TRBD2	TGTGCCAGCAGCTTAATTAGCGGGAGGTGGCAAGAGACCCAGTACTTC	CASSLISGRWQETQYF
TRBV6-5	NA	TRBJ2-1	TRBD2	TGTGCCAGCACGGCGGGAGAAGGTTTCAATGAGCAGTTCTTC	CASTAGEGFNEQFF
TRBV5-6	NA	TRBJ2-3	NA	TGTGCCAGCAGCACACCGATGGATACGCAGTATTTT	CASSTPMDTQYF
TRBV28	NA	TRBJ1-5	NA	TGTGCCAGCACCGTTGGGGGATCTTATAGCAATCAGCCCCAGCATTTT	CASTVGGSYSNQPQHF
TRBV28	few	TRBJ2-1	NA	TGTGCCAGCAGTTCGTTATATGAGCAGTTCTTC	CASSSLYEQFF
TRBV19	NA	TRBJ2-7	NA	TGTGCCAGTAGTATCACAGGGAGAAGGAACGAGCAGTACTTC	CASSITGRRNEQYF
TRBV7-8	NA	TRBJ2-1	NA	TGTGCCAGCAGCTTAGAGGCAGGTCCCTCCTACAATGAGCAGTTCTTC	CASSLEAGPSYNEQFF
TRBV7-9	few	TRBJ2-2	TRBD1	TGTGCCAGTACGACAGGGAAGACCGGGGAGCTGTTTTTT	CASTTGKTGELFF
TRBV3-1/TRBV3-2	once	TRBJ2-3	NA	TGTGCCAGCAGCCACAGGGGAATGAGCACAGATACGCAGTATTTT	CASSHRGMSTDTQYF
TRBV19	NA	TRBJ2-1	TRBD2	TGTGGGACTAGTACCGGGAATGAGCAGTTCTTC	CGTSTGNEQFF
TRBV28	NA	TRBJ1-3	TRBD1	TGTGCCAGCAGGGGGACAGGGTACTCTGGAAACACCATATATTTT	CASRGTGYSGNTIYF
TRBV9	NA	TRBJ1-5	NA	TGTGCCAGCAGTGCGGACGAGAATCAGCCCCAGCATTTT	CASSADENQPQHF
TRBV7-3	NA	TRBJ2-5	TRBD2	TGTGCCAGCAGTACTAGCGGGAGTACAAAGGGAGAGACCCAGTACTTC	CASSTSGSTKGETQYF
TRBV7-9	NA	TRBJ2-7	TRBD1	TGTGCCAGCAGCTCACGACAGGGGACCTACGAGCAGTACTTC	CASSSRQGTYEQYF
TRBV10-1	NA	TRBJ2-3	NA	TGCGCCAGCAGTGCTCCCACAGATACGCAGTATTTT	CASSAPTDTQYF
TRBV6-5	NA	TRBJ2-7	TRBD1	TGTGCCAGCAGTTACGGACAGGGTCCCTACGAGCAGTACTTC	CASSYGQGPYEQYF
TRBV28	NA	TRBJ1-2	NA	TGTGCCAGCAGCTCAACAGGGAATTATGGCTACACCTTC	CASSSTGNYGYTF
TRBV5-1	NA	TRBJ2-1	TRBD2	TGCGCCAGCAGCCGGACTAGCGGGAGTTACAATGAGCAGTTCTTC	CASSRTSGSYNEQFF
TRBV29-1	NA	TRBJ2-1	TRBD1	TGCAGCGTTGAAGGGGTCAGGACAGGGGGTCCCTACAATGAGCAGTTCTTC	CSVEGVRTGGPYNEQFF
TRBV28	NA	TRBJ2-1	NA	TGTGCCAGCACAAAAAATTCGGGGAATGAGCAGTTCTTC	CASTKNSGNEQFF
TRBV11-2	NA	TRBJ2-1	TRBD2	TGTGCCAGCAGCCTCGGACTAGCAGATGAGCAGTTCTTC	CASSLGLADEQFF
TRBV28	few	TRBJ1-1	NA	TGTGCCAGCAGTTTATTCGAAGGGGGGCGTCCCGCTTTCTTT	CASSLFEGGRPAFF
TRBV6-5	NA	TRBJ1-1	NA	TGTGCCAGCAGTCCGACAGGCGAGAACACTGAAGCTTTCTTT	CASSPTGENTEAFF
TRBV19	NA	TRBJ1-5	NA	TGTGCCAGTAGTACTAGGACGGAAAAGGGCAATCAGCCCCAGCATTTT	CASSTRTEKGNQPQHF
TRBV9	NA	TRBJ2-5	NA	TGTGCCAGCAGCCCCCGGACAGCCTCCATGGAGGCCCAGTACTTC	CASSPRTASMEAQYF